The sequence of this T cell receptor (beta chain) was determined in a study of blood T cells in healthy people across ages. Whole-study results and caveats: Comparison with aged donors showed that long-lived donors had more naive CD4+ cells and higher diversity. A roughly linear age-dependent decrease characterized TCR beta diversity per million T cells.

Every sample had a minimum of 6.5 million PBMCs isolated. The V gene's germline CDR1 is DFQATT and CDR2 SNEGSKA (reference sequence). The V gene end was trimmed by 7 bases and the J gene end by 2 bases; junction bases not matched to a gene: 9. This CDR3 has 16 amino acids. Concerning this clonotype: Its antigen is currently unknown.

The authors ran a second PCR of 7 to 11 cycles using a sample-barcoded 5' primer and a J-beta primer mix. All cDNA molecules were each tagged by a template-switch adaptor with 12 random nucleotides. TCRdb re-derived calls from the 5' RACE reads in MiXCR, one entry per CDR3 protein. The sample yields around 1,900,000 distinct CDR3 sequences, 39% seen once. The TCR originated in a human donor in good health. The V and J genes are TRBV20-1 and TRBJ2-3, with TRBD2 identical over 13 bases. Sequencing input: blood. The chain's CDR3 is CSGRTSGGLITDTQYF. The DNA for the CDR3 is TGCAGTGGGAGGACTAGCGGGGGACTTATCACAGATACGCAGTATTTT.